The present T cell receptor (beta chain) was sequenced within a study of cytomegalovirus exposure and HLA in healthy donors. Whole-study results and caveats: Some TCR beta chains (more than 150 of them) were listed as cytomegalovirus-associated. After further analysis at a later stage, around 17,000 TCR beta sequences were associated with HLA alleles at 0.05 false discovery rate. Segments of the TCR beta V type were, in most cases, productive about 87% or about 30% of the time in an earlier analysis. The likely origin of a cluster of highly shared sequence variants was a sequencing artifact.

CDR1 SGHNT and CDR2 YYREEE come from the germline V gene (reference sequence). The CDR3 is made up of 15 amino acids. The ends lost 5 bases at V and 4 bases at J; junction bases unmatched: 7. As for this clone: Antigen unknown.

The primer mix had 60 Vbeta and 13 Jbeta primers. Generated by immunoSEQ multiplex PCR, the TCRdb table keeps only in-frame clones and is missing some. The repertoire holds roughly 130,000 clones, with about 81% as singletons. This rearrangement joins TRBV5-4 to TRBJ2-7; 12 bases map to TRBD2. Material: PBMCs. The sequence was obtained from a middle-aged woman in good health and CMV-seropositive. The CDR3 DNA is TGTGCCAGCAGATCCCAACTAGCGGGAGGTTACGAGCAGTACTTC. Protein: CASRSQLAGGYEQYF. The whole variable domain, remainder taken from reference TRBV5-4 and TRBJ2-7, is ETGVTQSPTHLIKTRGQQVTLRCSSQSGHNTVSWYQQALGQGPQFIFQYYREEENGRGNFPPRFSGLQFPNYSSELNVNALELDDSALYLCASRSQLAGGYEQYFGPGTRLTVT.